This entry describes one T cell receptor (beta chain). The data originate from a study of blood T cell repertoires in COVID-19. Study summary: PBMCs, B-cell-depleted T cells, or T cells were the source of the cDNA or gDNA that made up the material.

The participants were between about 18 and 90 years old and came from 24 US areas. Clinical history as reported by participants underpinned cohort assignment. CDR3 size: 20 residues. The germline V gene encodes CDR1 SGHNT and CDR2 YYREEE (reference sequence). V lost 2 bases, J lost 0 bases, and 10 bases stayed unmatched. As handled by the study authors: Estimation of nucleated cell counts relied on the amplification of reference gene primers. Some clones are missing from TCRdb's copy, which holds only in-frame ones; the method was immunoSEQ multiplex PCR. The D gene and trimming were derived from the DNA, and the V and J assignments and clone size from that table. The table lists approximately 280,000 clones, approximately 82% of them singletons.

The chain employs TRBV5-4 and TRBJ2-6, with TRBD2 identical over 11 bases. The sequenced sample consisted of PBMCs or T cells enriched from blood (not recorded which). The TCR comes from a man aged 35 to 55 who had been exposed to COVID-19. The CDR3 reads CASSLIGLAGSDSGANVLTF. DNA for the CDR3: TGTGCCAGCAGCTTAATCGGACTAGCGGGCTCCGACTCTGGGGCCAACGTCCTGACTTTC.